This T cell receptor (beta chain) was captured in a study of Ad26.COV2.S vaccination and SARS-CoV-2 variants. In the study overall: Doses of Ad26.COV2.S were injected into muscle once or twice, 56 days apart.

Data came from immunoSEQ multiplex PCR; TCRdb stores just in-frame clones and leaves some out. This sample has about 380,000 clones, with 83% found just once. Points from the study as a whole: While placebo recipients had lower spike-specific TCR breadth, vaccine recipients had more. The TCR-based breadth and depth measures might underestimate overall T cell responses. Vaccine and placebo recipients had similar non-spike TCR breadth.

Treatment noted: approximately 18 received Ad26.COV2.S at low or high dose, single or two shots; roughly five received placebo; per-sample allocation not given. Specimen acquisition occurred on day 63 following the initial vaccine or placebo injection. Losses at the gene ends were 8 bases for V and 5 bases for J; bases not matched to a gene: 4. Germline V gene data show CDR1 as LNHDA and CDR2 as SQIVND (reference sequence). The CDR3 sequence is 13 residues long. Details on this clone: Antigen: not known.

This chain links TRBV19 with TRBJ1-1, with 11 bases lining up with TRBD1. The sequence was obtained from a person aged 18-65 years who received the Ad26.COV2.S COVID-19 vaccine or a placebo. This specimen consisted of peripheral blood, obtained in a trial of Ad26.COV2.S vaccine versus placebo. The CDR3 sequence: CASSDRGQTEAFF. CDR3 DNA sequence: TGTGCCAGTTCGGACAGGGGGCAAACTGAAGCTTTCTTT.